The next 18 T cell receptor beta chains were all read from a single sample in a study of T-cell reconstitution after alpha-beta-depleted transplantation in children. TCRbeta library preparation incorporated unique molecular identifiers. Using its own MiXCR run on the PCR reads, TCRdb lists one record per CDR3 protein. Of approximately 630,000 distinct CDR3 sequences listed, 13% are singletons. The sample was PBMCs, taken before TCRalphabeta/CD19-depleted stem cell transplant. The receptor source for this set is a girl aged 2-10 years with congenital amegakaryocytic thrombocytopenia, due to receive a stem cell transplant.

This clonotype came up many times. The CDR3 DNA sequence: TGTGCCAGCAGCCAAGACAGCGGGGGCACAGATACGCAGTATTTT. Amino acid sequence: CASSQDSGGTDTQYF. The gene calls are TRBV3-1 and TRBJ2-3, with 7 nucleotides matching TRBD2. The CDR3 has 15 amino acids. V gave up 0 bases and J gave up 1 base; unmatched junction bases: 1. Germline lookup yields CDR1 LGHDT and CDR2 YNNKEL (reference sequence).

This clonotype came up many times. The genes are TRBV5-1 and TRBJ2-1; weak D call: TRBD2 (5 bases). Germline V gene lookup returns CDR1 SGHRS and CDR2 YFSETQ. This CDR3 has 14 amino acids. V lost 1 base and J 5 bases, leaving 10 bases between the germline ends. The CDR3 bases are TGCGCCAGCAGCTTGACTGCCGGGAACAATGAGCAGTTCTTC. Its translation: CASSLTAGNNEQFF.

This clonotype was seen a handful of times. The chain recombines TRBV20-1 with TRBJ2-2; D is ambiguous. CDR3 length: 13 amino acids. Trimming removed 0 bases at V and 4 bases at J, with 6 bases between. Germline loops: CDR1 DFQATT, CDR2 SNEGSKA (reference sequence). Written as DNA, the CDR3 is TGCAGTGCTAGAGATCTAGGCACCGGGGAGCTGTTTTTT. Protein sequence: CSARDLGTGELFF.

This clonotype was detected ten times or more. This rearrangement joins TRBV7-9 to TRBJ2-3; 7 nucleotides agree with TRBD2. Losses at the gene ends were 1 base for V and 4 bases for J; bases not matched to a gene: 8. The germline V gene has CDR1 SEHNR and CDR2 FQNEAQ (reference sequence). The CDR3 spans 16 residues. CDR3 sequence: CASSLVGREYPDTQYF. CDR3 nucleotides: TGTGCCAGCAGCTTAGTTGGGCGGGAGTACCCAGATACGCAGTATTTT.

Many counts were recorded for this clonotype. The J gene is TRBJ2-1, the V gene TRBV28, with a tentative D call TRBD2 (6 bases). CDR3 length equals 15 residues. Trimming took off 7 bases at V and 4 bases at J, with 17 bases between the two ends. Germline V CDR1 and CDR2: MDHEN, SYDVKM. CDR3 residues: CASTLASGGYNEQFF. CDR3 sequence (DNA): TGTGCCAGCACCCTAGCGTCGGGCGGGTACAATGAGCAGTTCTTC.

This clonotype was counted many times. One end of the junction is discordant with germline, which a read error may explain. This chain links TRBV7-8 with TRBJ2-1; D ambiguous. CDR3 length equals 12 residues. Germline-derived CDR1 and CDR2 are SGHVS and FQNEAQ. CDR3 in DNA: TGTGCCAGCAGCTCCCATGGCGGTCTCTTCCTCTTC. It codes for CASSSHGGLFLF.

V usage is TRBV2 and J usage is TRBJ2-1; TRBD2 matches at 7 bases. The CDR3 sequence is 13 residues long. Trimming cost V 9 bases and J 6 bases; bases outside gene matches: 8. Germline CDR1 and CDR2: SNHLY and FYNNEI. CDR3 DNA: TGTGCCAGTCCCCTGCGGGAGTCCAATGAGCAGTTCTTC. Amino acids: CASPLRESNEQFF.

This clonotype was seen only a few times. The V gene is TRBV20-1, the J gene TRBJ2-7, with D perhaps TRBD2 (5 bases). CDR1 and CDR2 from the germline V gene are DFQATT and SNEGSKA (reference sequence). The CDR3 has 17 residues. The V end was cut by 3 bases, the J end by 0 bases, with 21 bases between. The CDR3 loop is CSARRVGYFSCSYEQYF. The DNA for the CDR3 is TGCAGTGCTAGGCGGGTCGGTTATTTTTCCTGCTCCTACGAGCAGTACTTC.

The table lists this clonotype with many counts. The chain links TRBV20-1 to TRBJ2-5, with D perhaps TRBD2 (6 bases). The CDR3 contains 15 residues. Between the trimmed V and J ends, which lost 6 bases and 5 bases, there was a span of 22 bases. CDR1 is DFQATT and CDR2 is SNEGSKA in the germline V gene (reference sequence). The CDR3 region is CSARRAHRTKETQYF. CDR3 DNA sequence: TGCAGTGCCCGGAGGGCACATCGGACCAAGGAGACCCAGTACTTC.

This clonotype has just a few counts. The rearrangement joins TRBV7-9 to TRBJ2-1, with no clear D. Trimming cost V 1 base and J 8 bases, with 18 bases left between them. Germline CDR1 reads SEHNR; CDR2 reads FQNEAQ (reference sequence). This CDR3 contains 16 residues. CDR3 residues: CASSLVVTNSFYEQFF. The CDR3 nucleotides read TGTGCCAGCAGCTTAGTCGTGACAAACAGCTTTTATGAGCAGTTCTTC.

The gene calls are TRBV12-3 or TRBV12-4 and TRBJ2-1, with a weak D call TRBD1 (6 bases). Trimming removed 6 bases at V and 5 bases at J, with 20 bases between. This CDR3 has 16 amino acids. CDR3 in amino acids: CASSPRPGTPHNEQFF. The CDR3 DNA reads as TGTGCCAGCAGCCCACGTCCTGGGACACCACACAATGAGCAGTTCTTC.

At least ten counts were recorded for this clonotype. The chain couples TRBV6-1 to TRBJ2-2; maybe TRBD2 (5 bases). The V gene's germline CDR1 is MNHNS and CDR2 SASEGT. Trimming cost V 0 bases and J 3 bases, with 5 bases left between them. This CDR3 has 14 residues. The CDR3, as DNA: TGTGCCAGCAGTGAAGCCGGGGACACCGGGGAGCTGTTTTTT. It specifies CASSEAGDTGELFF.

This clonotype has a count of ten or more. The chain uses TRBV5-1 and TRBJ2-2, with 9 bases lining up with TRBD2. J lost 4 bases, V lost 0 bases, and 4 bases had no gene match. The CDR3 length is 16 residues. CDR1 and CDR2 from the germline V gene are SGHRS and YFSETQ. Here the CDR3 DNA reads TGCGCCAGCAGCTTGGTTAGCGGGAGCGCCACCGGGGAGCTGTTTTTT. Amino acid sequence: CASSLVSGSATGELFF.

In this sample, this clonotype turned up many times. The chain uses TRBV12-3 or TRBV12-4 and TRBJ2-1; D not certain. The CDR3 runs 13 residues. The V and J ends lost 4 bases and 9 bases respectively, with 13 bases between them. The CDR3 DNA sequence: TGTGCCAGCAGTTATCAAGGAGAAGGTGAGCAGTTCTTC. It specifies CASSYQGEGEQFF.

This clonotype was seen a few times. The genes are TRBV5-1 and TRBJ2-7, with 12 bases matching TRBD2. With 0 bases clipped from V and 6 bases from J, the junction kept 10 bases outside the gene matches. The germline CDR1 and CDR2 sequences are SGHRS and YFSETQ. The CDR3 is 17 residues long. The CDR3 protein is CASSLDLAGGPLGEQYF. In DNA, the CDR3 is TGCGCCAGCAGCTTGGATCTAGCGGGAGGGCCTTTGGGCGAGCAGTACTTC.

This clonotype was seen at least ten times. The rearrangement uses TRBV12-3 or TRBV12-4 and TRBJ1-1; D uncertain. The length of the CDR3 is 11 residues. Trimming removed 7 bases from V and 3 bases from J, with 6 bases in between. CDR3 bases: TGTGCCAGCAACTCCCACACTGAAGCTTTCTTT. Its translation: CASNSHTEAFF.

This clonotype was found many times. The rearrangement links TRBV20-1 to TRBJ1-1, with D maybe TRBD1 (5 bases). The CDR3 runs 15 residues. V was trimmed by 3 bases and J by 0 bases, leaving 14 bases between them. Germline loops: CDR1 DFQATT, CDR2 SNEGSKA (reference sequence). The CDR3 here is CSASRAGLLNTEAFF. The CDR3 DNA is TGCAGTGCTAGCCGGGCGGGGCTGCTGAACACTGAAGCTTTCTTT.

This clonotype was found many times. The rearrangement joins TRBV7-9 to TRBJ2-5; D may be TRBD2 (6 bases). This CDR3 spans 14 amino acids. V was cut by 5 bases and J by 2 bases, with 12 bases left in between. Germline values: CDR1 SEHNR, CDR2 FQNEAQ (reference sequence). Here the CDR3 DNA reads TGTGCCAGCAGCCCGTCGGGAGTTCAAGAGACCCAGTACTTC. It translates to CASSPSGVQETQYF.